Listed below are T cell receptor beta chains from one sample, sequenced in a study of response to subunit inactivated influenza vaccine. In TCRdb, the RT-PCR reads were re-called with MiXCR into one record per CDR3 protein. The sample has about half a million distinct CDR3 sequences, roughly 11% seen once. Sequences were derived from PBMCs from blood, sampled about 40 days after vaccination. Receptors were obtained from a man over 45 who received an inactivated influenza vaccine. Both conserved end residues are part of each CDR3. The D gene is left open where the match is weak. Size is omitted from some rows. Given values are once, few, many or a class for expanded clones.

d_call: TRBD2
clone_size: many
v_call: TRBV28
j_call: TRBJ2-7
cdr3_aa: CASSLAGTSGSYEQYF
cdr3_nt: TGTGCCAGCAGTTTAGCCGGGACTAGCGGCTCCTACGAGCAGTACTTC

d_call: TRBD2
clone_size: many
v_call: TRBV20-1
j_call: TRBJ2-7
cdr3_aa: CSARLTSGGDEQYF
cdr3_nt: TGCAGTGCTAGGCTGACTAGCGGGGGTGACGAGCAGTACTTC

d_call: -
clone_size: medium-sized
v_call: TRBV29-1
j_call: TRBJ2-5
cdr3_aa: CSVEPGEETQYF
cdr3_nt: TGCAGCGTTGAGCCAGGGGAAGAGACCCAGTACTTC

d_call: -
clone_size: -
v_call: TRBV12-3/TRBV12-4
j_call: TRBJ1-5
cdr3_aa: CASSFTGPGNQPQHF
cdr3_nt: TGTGCCAGCAGCTTTACAGGGCCAGGGAATCAGCCCCAGCATTTT

d_call: -
clone_size: few
v_call: TRBV12-3/TRBV12-4
j_call: TRBJ2-5
cdr3_aa: CASSSHRGWEETQYF
cdr3_nt: TGTGCCAGCAGTTCACACCGGGGGTGGGAAGAGACCCAGTACTTC

d_call: TRBD1
clone_size: many
v_call: TRBV20-1
j_call: TRBJ2-7
cdr3_aa: CSARGGWDRVGEQYF
cdr3_nt: TGCAGTGCTAGAGGGGGGTGGGACAGGGTCGGGGAGCAGTACTTC

d_call: TRBD2
clone_size: many
v_call: TRBV4-3
j_call: TRBJ2-1
cdr3_aa: CASSRIPGATSGRINEQFF
cdr3_nt: TGCGCCAGCAGCCGAATCCCGGGGGCGACTAGCGGGAGGATTAATGAGCAGTTCTTC

d_call: -
clone_size: -
v_call: TRBV29-1
j_call: TRBJ1-1
cdr3_aa: CSVEVGGFMNTEAFF
cdr3_nt: TGCAGCGTTGAAGTTGGGGGGTTCATGAACACTGAAGCTTTCTTT

d_call: TRBD1
clone_size: many
v_call: TRBV2
j_call: TRBJ2-4
cdr3_aa: CASSETGTKNIQYF
cdr3_nt: TGTGCCAGCAGTGAGACAGGGACCAAAAACATTCAGTACTTC

d_call: -
clone_size: few
v_call: TRBV6-5
j_call: TRBJ2-2
cdr3_aa: CASSYSNPIGELFF
cdr3_nt: TGTGCCAGCAGTTACTCGAATCCAATCGGGGAGCTGTTTTTT

d_call: TRBD2
clone_size: -
v_call: TRBV27
j_call: TRBJ2-1
cdr3_aa: CASSEGLAKFNEQFF
cdr3_nt: TGTGCCAGCAGCGAGGGACTAGCGAAGTTCAATGAGCAGTTCTTC

d_call: -
clone_size: few
v_call: TRBV6-1
j_call: TRBJ2-7
cdr3_aa: CASSRTVDYEQYF
cdr3_nt: TGTGCCAGCAGCCGGACAGTAGACTACGAGCAGTACTTC

d_call: -
clone_size: few
v_call: TRBV9
j_call: TRBJ1-6
cdr3_aa: CASSVGESPLHF
cdr3_nt: TGTGCCAGCAGCGTAGGGGAATCACCCCTCCACTTT

d_call: -
clone_size: few
v_call: TRBV25-1
j_call: TRBJ1-6
cdr3_aa: CASSEYRQNINSPLHF
cdr3_nt: TGTGCCAGCAGTGAATATCGGCAGAATATCAATTCACCCCTCCACTTT

d_call: -
clone_size: -
v_call: TRBV7-2
j_call: TRBJ2-7
cdr3_aa: CASSRNPGYEQYF
cdr3_nt: TGTGCCAGCAGCCGGAACCCAGGGTACGAGCAGTACTTC

d_call: TRBD1
clone_size: few
v_call: TRBV12-3/TRBV12-4
j_call: TRBJ2-2
cdr3_aa: CASSSGTGGTGELFF
cdr3_nt: TGTGCCAGCAGTTCCGGGACAGGCGGGACCGGGGAGCTGTTTTTT

d_call: -
clone_size: many
v_call: TRBV6-2/TRBV6-3
j_call: TRBJ2-7
cdr3_aa: CASSYPGSYEQYF
cdr3_nt: TGTGCCAGCAGTTACCCAGGGTCCTACGAGCAGTACTTC

d_call: TRBD1
clone_size: -
v_call: TRBV6-4
j_call: TRBJ1-5
cdr3_aa: CASSAPPDRGQNQPQHF
cdr3_nt: TGTGCCAGCAGTGCCCCACCCGACAGGGGGCAAAATCAGCCCCAGCATTTT

d_call: TRBD1
clone_size: -
v_call: TRBV28
j_call: TRBJ2-5
cdr3_aa: CASIAPGPLAGGVETQYF
cdr3_nt: TGTGCCAGCATCGCCCCTGGGCCCTTAGCAGGGGGAGTGGAGACCCAGTACTTC

d_call: TRBD1
clone_size: -
v_call: TRBV28
j_call: TRBJ1-2
cdr3_aa: CASSRTGKYGYTF
cdr3_nt: TGTGCCAGCAGTAGGACAGGGAAGTATGGCTACACCTTC